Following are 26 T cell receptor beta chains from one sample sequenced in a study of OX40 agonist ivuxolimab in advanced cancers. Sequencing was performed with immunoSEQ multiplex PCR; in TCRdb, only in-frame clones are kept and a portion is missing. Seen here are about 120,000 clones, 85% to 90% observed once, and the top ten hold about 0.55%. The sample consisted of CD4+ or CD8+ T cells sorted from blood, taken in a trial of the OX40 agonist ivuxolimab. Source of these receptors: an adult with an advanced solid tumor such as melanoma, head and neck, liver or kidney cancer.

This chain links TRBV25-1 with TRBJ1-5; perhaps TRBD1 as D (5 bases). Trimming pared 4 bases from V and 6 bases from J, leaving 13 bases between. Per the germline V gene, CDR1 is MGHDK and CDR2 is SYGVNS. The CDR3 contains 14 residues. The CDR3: CASSVGGESQPQHF. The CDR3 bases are TGTGCCAGCAGTGTCGGGGGGGAGAGTCAGCCCCAGCATTTT.

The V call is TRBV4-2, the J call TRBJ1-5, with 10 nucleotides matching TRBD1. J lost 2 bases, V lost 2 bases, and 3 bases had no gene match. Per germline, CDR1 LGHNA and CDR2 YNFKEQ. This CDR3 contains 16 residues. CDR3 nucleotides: TGTGCCAGCAGCCAACCCGGGACAGGGGGCAATCAGCCCCAGCATTTT. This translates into CASSQPGTGGNQPQHF.

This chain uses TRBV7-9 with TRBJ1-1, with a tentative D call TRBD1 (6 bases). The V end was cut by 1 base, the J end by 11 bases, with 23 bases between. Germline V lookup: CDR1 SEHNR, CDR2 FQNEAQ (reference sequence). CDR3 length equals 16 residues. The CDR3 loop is CASSLGGATGRVEAFF. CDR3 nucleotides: TGTGCCAGCAGCTTAGGGGGAGCAACAGGGCGGGTTGAGGCTTTCTTT.

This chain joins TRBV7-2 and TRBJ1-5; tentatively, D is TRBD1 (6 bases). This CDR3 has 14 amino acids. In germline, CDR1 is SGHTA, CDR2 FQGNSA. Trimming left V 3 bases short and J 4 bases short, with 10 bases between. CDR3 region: CASSLLGTNQPQHF. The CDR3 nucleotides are TGTGCCAGCAGCTTGCTGGGGACAAATCAGCCCCAGCATTTT.

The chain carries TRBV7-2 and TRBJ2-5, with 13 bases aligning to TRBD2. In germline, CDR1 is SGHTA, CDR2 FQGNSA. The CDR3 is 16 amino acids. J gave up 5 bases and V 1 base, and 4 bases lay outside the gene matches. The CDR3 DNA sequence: TGTGCCAGCAGCTTAGGACTAGCGGGGGGAGGGGAGACCCAGTACTTC. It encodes CASSLGLAGGGETQYF.

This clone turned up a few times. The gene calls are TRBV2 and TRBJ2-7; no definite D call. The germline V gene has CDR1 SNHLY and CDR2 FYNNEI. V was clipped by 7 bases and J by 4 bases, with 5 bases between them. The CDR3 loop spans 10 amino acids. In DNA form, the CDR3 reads TGTGCCAGCAAGGTGTACGAGCAGTACTTC. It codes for CASKVYEQYF.

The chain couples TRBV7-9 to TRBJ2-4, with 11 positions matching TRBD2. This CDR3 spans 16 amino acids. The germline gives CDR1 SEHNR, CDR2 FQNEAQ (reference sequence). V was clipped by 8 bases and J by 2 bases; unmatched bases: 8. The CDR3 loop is CASSISGGASKNIQYF. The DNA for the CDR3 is TGTGCCAGCTCCATTAGCGGGGGGGCCTCCAAAAACATTCAGTACTTC.

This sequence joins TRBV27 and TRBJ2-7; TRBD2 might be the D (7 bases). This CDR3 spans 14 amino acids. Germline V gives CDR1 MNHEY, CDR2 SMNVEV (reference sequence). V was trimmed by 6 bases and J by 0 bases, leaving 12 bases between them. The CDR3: CASRTGGSSYEQYF. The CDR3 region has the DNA TGTGCCAGCAGAACGGGGGGCAGCTCCTACGAGCAGTACTTC.

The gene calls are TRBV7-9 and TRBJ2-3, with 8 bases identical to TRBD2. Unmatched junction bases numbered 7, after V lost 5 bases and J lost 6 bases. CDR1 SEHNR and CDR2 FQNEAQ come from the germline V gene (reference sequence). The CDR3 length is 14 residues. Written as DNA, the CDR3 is TGTGCCAGCAGCCCTGGACTAGCCGACGATACGCAGTATTTT. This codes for CASSPGLADDTQYF.

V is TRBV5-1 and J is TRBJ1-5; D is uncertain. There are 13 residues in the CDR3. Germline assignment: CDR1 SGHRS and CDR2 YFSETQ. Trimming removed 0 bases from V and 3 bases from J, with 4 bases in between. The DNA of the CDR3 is TGCGCCAGCAGCTTGGAGTCCAATCAGCCCCAGCATTTT. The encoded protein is CASSLESNQPQHF.

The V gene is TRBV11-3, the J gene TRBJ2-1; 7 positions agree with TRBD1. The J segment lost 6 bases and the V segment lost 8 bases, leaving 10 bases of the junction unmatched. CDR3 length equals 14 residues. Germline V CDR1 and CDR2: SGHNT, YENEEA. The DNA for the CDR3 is TGTGCCAGCTCGGGACAGCCAACCTTCAATGAGCAGTTCTTC. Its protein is CASSGQPTFNEQFF.

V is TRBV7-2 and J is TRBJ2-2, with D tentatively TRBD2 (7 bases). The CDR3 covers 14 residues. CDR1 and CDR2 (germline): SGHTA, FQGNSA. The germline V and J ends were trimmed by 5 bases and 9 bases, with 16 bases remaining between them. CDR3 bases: TGTGCCAGCAGCGGCCCGCCGGGGGGCAGGGAGCTGTTTTTT. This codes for CASSGPPGGRELFF.

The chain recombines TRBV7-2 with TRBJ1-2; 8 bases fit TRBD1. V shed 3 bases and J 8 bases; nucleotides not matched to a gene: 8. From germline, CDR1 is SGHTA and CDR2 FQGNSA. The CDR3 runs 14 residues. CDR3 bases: TGTGCCAGCAGCTTGGGGCAGGGGGCAGAGGGCTACACCTTC. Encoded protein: CASSLGQGAEGYTF.

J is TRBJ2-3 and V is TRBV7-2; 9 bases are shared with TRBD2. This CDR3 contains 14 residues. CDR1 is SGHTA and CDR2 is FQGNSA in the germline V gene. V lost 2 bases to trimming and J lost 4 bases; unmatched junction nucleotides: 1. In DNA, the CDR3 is TGTGCCAGCAGCTTACTAGCGGGGTCAGATACGCAGTATTTT. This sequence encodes CASSLLAGSDTQYF.

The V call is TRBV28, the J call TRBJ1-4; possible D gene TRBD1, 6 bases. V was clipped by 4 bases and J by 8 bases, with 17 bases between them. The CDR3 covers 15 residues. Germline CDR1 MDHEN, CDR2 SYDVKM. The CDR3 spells CASSSPAGVSEKLFF. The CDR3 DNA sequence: TGTGCCAGCAGTTCCCCCGCAGGGGTAAGCGAAAAACTGTTTTTT.

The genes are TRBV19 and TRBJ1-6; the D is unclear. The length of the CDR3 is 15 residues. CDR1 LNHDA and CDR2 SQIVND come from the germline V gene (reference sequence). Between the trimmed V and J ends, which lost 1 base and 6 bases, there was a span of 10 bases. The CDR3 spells CASSIGGVGNSPLHF. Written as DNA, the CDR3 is TGTGCCAGTAGTATAGGAGGAGTTGGTAATTCACCCCTCCACTTT.

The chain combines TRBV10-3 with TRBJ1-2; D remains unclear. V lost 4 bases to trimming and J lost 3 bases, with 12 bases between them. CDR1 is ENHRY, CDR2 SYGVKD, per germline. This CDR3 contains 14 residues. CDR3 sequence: CAISVMGRDYGYTF. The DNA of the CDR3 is TGTGCCATCAGTGTAATGGGTCGGGACTATGGCTACACCTTC.

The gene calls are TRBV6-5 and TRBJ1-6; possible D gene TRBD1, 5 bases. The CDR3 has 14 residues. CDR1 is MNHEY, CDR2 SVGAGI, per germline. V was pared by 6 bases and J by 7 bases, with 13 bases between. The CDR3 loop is CASSFSRQNSPLHF. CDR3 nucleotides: TGTGCCAGCAGCTTCTCCAGACAGAATTCACCCCTCCACTTT.

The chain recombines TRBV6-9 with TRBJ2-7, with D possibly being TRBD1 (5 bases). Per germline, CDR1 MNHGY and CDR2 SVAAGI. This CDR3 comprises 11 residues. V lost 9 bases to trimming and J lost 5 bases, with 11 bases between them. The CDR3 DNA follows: TGTGCCAGGGGGCGGCTCCACGAGCAGTACTTC. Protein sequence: CARGRLHEQYF.

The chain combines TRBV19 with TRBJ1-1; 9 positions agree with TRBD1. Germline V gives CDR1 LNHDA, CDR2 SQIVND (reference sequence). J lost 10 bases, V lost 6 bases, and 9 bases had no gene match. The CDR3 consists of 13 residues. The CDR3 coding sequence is TGTGCCAGTAGACTTGACAGGGGGGGAAGAGCTTTCTTT. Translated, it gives CASRLDRGGRAFF.

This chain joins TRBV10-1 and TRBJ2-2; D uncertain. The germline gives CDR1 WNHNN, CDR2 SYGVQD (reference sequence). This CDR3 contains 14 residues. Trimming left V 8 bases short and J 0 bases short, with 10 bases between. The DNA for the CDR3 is TGCGCCAGCGCACGAAGTCCGAACACCGGGGAGCTGTTTTTT. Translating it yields CASARSPNTGELFF.

CDR3 bases: TGTGCCAGCAGCAAAAGACAGGGACCTGAGCAGTTCTTC. As protein: CASSKRQGPEQFF. The rearrangement joins TRBV21-1 to TRBJ2-1; the table gives TRBD1 as D, unverified against the DNA. TRBV21-1 is a listed pseudogene. The CDR3 loop spans 13 amino acids.

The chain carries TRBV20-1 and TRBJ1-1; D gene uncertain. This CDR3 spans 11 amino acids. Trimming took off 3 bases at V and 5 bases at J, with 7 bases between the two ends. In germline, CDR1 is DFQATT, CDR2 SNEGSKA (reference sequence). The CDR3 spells CSARPVTEAFF. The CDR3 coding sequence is TGCAGTGCTAGGCCAGTAACTGAAGCTTTCTTT.

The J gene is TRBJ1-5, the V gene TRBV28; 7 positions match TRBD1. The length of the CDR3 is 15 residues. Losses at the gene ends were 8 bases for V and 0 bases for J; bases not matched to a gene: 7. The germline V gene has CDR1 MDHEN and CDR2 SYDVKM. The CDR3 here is CASQKGTDSNQPQHF. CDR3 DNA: TGTGCCAGCCAGAAGGGGACAGATAGCAATCAGCCCCAGCATTTT. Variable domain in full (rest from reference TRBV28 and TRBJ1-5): DVKVTQSSRYLVKRTGEKVFLECVQDMDHENMFWYRQDPGLGLRLIYFSYDVKMKEKGDIPEGYSVSREKKERFSLILESASTNQTSMYLCASQKGTDSNQPQHFGDGTRLSIL.

CDR3 sequence reads: CASSFSGGFREQYF. The CDR3 nucleotides are TGTGCCAGCAGTTTTTCAGGGGGCTTCCGCGAGCAGTACTTC. This sequence joins TRBV27 and TRBJ2-7; 8 nucleotides agree with TRBD1. Germline CDR1 reads MNHEY; CDR2 reads SMNVEV (reference sequence). There are 14 residues in the CDR3. Germline trimming cut 3 bases from V and 6 bases from J; bases unmatched to any gene: 7.

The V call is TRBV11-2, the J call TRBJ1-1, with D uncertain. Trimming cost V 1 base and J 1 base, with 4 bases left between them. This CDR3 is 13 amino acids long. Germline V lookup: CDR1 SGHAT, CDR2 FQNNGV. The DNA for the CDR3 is TGTGCCAGCAGCTTAGGGGGGAACACTGAAGCTTTCTTT. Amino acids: CASSLGGNTEAFF.